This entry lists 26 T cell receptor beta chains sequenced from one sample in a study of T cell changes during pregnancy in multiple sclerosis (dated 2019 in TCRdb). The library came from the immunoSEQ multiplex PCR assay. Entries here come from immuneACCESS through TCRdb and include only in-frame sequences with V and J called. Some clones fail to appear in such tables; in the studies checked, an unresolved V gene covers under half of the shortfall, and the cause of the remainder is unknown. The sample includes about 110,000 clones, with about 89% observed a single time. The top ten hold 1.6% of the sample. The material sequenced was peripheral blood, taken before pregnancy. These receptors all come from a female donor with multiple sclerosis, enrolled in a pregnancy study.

The DNA of the CDR3 is TGTGCCAGCAGCCAGGGACACCGCTATGGCTACACCTTC. It codes for CASSQGHRYGYTF. The V and J genes are TRBV13 and TRBJ1-2; D perhaps matches TRBD1 (6 bases). Germline V gene sequence: CDR1 PRHDT, CDR2 FYEKMQ (reference sequence). V was shortened by 5 bases and J by 4 bases, with 11 bases between the two germline ends. The CDR3 contains 13 residues. Variable domain in full (rest from reference TRBV13 and TRBJ1-2): AAGVIQSPRHLIKEKRETATLKCYPIPRHDTVYWYQQGPGQDPQFLISFYEKMQSDKGSIPDRFSAQQFSDYHSELNMSSLELGDSALYFCASSQGHRYGYTFGSGTRLTVV.

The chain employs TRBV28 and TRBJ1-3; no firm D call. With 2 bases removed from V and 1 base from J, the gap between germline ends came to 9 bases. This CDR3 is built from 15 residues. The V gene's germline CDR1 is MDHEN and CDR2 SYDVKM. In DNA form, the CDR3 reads TGTGCCAGCAGTTTAAGTAAAGCTTCTGGAAACACCATATATTTT. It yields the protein CASSLSKASGNTIYF. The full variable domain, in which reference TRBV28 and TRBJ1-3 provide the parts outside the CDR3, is DVKVTQSSRYLVKRTGEKVFLECVQDMDHENMFWYRQDPGLGLRLIYFSYDVKMKEKGDIPEGYSVSREKKERFSLILESASTNQTSMYLCASSLSKASGNTIYFGEGSWLTVV.

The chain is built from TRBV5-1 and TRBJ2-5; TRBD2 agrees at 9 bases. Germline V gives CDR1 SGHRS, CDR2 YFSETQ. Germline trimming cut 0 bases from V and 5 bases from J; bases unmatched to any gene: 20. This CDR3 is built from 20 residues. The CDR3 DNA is TGCGCCAGCAGCTTGGTTTTTGGCCTAGCGGGAACCCTAGGGGAGGAGACCCAGTACTTC. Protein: CASSLVFGLAGTLGEETQYF.

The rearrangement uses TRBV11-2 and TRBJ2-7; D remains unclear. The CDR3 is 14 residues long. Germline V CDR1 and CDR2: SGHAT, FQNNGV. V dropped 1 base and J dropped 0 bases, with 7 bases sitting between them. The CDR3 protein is CASSLGHSSYEQYF. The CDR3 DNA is TGTGCCAGCAGCTTAGGCCACAGCTCCTACGAGCAGTACTTC.

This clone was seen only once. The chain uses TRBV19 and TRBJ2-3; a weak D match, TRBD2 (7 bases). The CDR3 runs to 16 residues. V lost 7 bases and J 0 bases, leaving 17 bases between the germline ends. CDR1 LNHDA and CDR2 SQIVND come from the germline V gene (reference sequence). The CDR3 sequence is CASKRGRVGSTDTQYF. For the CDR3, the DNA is TGTGCCAGTAAGAGGGGGAGGGTAGGTAGCACAGATACGCAGTATTTT.

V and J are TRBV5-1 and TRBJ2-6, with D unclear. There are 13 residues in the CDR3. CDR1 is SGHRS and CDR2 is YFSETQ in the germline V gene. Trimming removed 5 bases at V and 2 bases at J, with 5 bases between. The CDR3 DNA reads TGCGCCAGCAGGGCTCCTGGGGCCAACGTCCTGACTTTC. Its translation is CASRAPGANVLTF. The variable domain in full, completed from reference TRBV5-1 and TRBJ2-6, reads KAGVTQTPRYLIKTRGQQVTLSCSPISGHRSVSWYQQTPGQGLQFLFEYFSETQRNKGNFPGRFSGRQFSNSRSEMNVSTLELGDSALYLCASRAPGANVLTFGAGSRLTVL.

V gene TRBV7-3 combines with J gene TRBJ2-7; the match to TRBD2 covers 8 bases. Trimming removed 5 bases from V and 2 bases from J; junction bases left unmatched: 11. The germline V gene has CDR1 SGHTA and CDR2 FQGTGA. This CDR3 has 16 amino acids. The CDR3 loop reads CASSPTPSGLTYEQYF. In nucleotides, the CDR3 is TGTGCCAGCAGCCCTACACCTAGCGGGTTAACCTACGAGCAGTACTTC.

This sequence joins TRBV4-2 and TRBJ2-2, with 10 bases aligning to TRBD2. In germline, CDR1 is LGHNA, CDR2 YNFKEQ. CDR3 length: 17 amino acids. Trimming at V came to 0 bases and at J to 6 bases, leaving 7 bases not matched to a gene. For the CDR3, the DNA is TGTGCCAGCAGCCAAGATTTCCCAGCGGGAGGGCCCGGGGAGCTGTTTTTT. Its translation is CASSQDFPAGGPGELFF.

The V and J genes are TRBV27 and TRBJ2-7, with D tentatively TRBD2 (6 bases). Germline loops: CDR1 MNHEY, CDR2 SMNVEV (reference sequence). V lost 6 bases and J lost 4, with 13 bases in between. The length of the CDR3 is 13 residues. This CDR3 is CASSPPSGYEQYF. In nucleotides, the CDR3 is TGTGCCAGCAGCCCCCCCAGCGGGTACGAGCAGTACTTC.

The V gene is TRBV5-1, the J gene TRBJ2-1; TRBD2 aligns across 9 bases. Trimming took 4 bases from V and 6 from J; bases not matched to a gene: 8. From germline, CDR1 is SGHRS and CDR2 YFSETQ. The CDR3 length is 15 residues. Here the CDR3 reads CASSPLAGLINEQFF. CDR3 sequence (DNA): TGCGCCAGCAGCCCACTAGCGGGTTTAATCAATGAGCAGTTCTTC.

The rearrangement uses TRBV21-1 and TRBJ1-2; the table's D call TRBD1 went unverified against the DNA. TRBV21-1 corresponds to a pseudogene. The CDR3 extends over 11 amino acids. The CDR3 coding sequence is TGTGCCAGCAGCAAGACAGGGGGCTACACCTTC. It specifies CASSKTGGYTF.

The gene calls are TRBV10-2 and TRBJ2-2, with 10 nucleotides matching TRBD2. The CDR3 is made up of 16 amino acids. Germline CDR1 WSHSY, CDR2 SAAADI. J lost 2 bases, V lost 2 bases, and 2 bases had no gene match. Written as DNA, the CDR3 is TGCGCCAGCAGTGAGGGACTAGCGGTTAACACCGGGGAGCTGTTTTTT. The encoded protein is CASSEGLAVNTGELFF.

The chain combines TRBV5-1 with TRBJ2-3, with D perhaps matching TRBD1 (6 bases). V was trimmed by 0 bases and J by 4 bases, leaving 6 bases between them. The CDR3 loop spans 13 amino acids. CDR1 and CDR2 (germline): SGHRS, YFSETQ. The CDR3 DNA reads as TGCGCCAGCAGCTTGGGGACAGCAGATACGCAGTATTTT. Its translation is CASSLGTADTQYF.

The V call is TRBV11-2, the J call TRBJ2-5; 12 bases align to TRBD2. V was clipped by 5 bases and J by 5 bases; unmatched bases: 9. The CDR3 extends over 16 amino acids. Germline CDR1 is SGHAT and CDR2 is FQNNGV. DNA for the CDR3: TGTGCCAGCAGCCCCAGGACTAGCGGGGCTGGGGAGACCCAGTACTTC. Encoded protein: CASSPRTSGAGETQYF.

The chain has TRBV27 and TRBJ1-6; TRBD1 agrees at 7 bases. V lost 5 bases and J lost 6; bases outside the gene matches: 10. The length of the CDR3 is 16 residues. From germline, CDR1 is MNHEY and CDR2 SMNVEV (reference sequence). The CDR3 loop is CASSKLQGLGNSPLHF. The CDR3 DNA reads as TGTGCCAGCAGTAAATTACAGGGGTTAGGTAATTCACCCCTCCACTTT.

The CDR3 here is CASSSVGSSTDTQYF. The CDR3 DNA sequence: TGCGCCAGCAGCTCGGTAGGGAGTAGCACAGATACGCAGTATTTT. This chain connects TRBV4-1 to TRBJ2-3, with D possibly TRBD2 on 5 matching bases. V was shortened by 5 bases and J by 0 bases, with 12 bases between the two germline ends. The CDR3 loop spans 15 amino acids. Germline V gives CDR1 MGHRA, CDR2 YSYEKL.

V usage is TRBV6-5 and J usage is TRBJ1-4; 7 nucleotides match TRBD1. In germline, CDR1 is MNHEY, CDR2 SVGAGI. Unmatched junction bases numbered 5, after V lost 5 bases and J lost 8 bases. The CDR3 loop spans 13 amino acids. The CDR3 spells CASSDRVGEKLFF. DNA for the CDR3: TGTGCCAGCAGTGACAGGGTAGGAGAAAAACTGTTTTTT.

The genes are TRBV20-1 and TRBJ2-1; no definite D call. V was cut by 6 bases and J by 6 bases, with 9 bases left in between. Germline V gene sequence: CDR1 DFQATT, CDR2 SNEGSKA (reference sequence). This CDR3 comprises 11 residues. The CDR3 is CSAPRSNEQFF. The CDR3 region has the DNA TGCAGTGCCCCCCGGAGCAATGAGCAGTTCTTC.

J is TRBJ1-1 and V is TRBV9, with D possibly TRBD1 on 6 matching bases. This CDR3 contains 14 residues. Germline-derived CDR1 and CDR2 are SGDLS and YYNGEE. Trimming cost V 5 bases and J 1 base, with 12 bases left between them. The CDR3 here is CASSVGQRNTEAFF. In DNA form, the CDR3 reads TGTGCCAGCAGTGTCGGACAGAGGAACACTGAAGCTTTCTTT.

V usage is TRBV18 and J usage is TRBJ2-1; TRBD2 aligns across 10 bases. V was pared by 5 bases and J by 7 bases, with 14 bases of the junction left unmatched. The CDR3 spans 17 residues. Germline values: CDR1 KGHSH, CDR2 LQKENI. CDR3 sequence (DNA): TGTGCCAGCTCAGCGAAAGTAGCGGGAGGTATTCGGAATGAGCAGTTCTTC. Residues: CASSAKVAGGIRNEQFF.

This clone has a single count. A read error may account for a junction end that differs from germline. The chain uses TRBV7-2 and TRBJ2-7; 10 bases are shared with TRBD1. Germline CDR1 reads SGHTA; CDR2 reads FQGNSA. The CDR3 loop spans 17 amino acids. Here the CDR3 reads CASTLDIGGTGVYEQYF. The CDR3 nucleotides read TGTGCCAGCACCTTAGATATCGGCGGGACAGGGGTCTACGAGCAGTACTTC.

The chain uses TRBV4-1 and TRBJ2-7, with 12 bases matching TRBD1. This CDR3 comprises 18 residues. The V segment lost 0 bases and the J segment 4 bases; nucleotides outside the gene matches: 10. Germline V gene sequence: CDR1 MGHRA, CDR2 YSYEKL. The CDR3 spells CASSQEVRDRGLDYEQYF. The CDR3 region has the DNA TGCGCCAGCAGCCAAGAGGTCCGGGACAGGGGGCTTGATTACGAGCAGTACTTC.

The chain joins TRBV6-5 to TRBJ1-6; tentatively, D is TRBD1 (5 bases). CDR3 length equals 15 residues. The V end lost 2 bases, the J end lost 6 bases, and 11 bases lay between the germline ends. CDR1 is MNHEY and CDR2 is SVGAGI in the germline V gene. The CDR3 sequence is CASSYGGHINSPLHF. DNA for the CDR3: TGTGCCAGCAGTTACGGCGGACATATTAATTCACCCCTCCACTTT.

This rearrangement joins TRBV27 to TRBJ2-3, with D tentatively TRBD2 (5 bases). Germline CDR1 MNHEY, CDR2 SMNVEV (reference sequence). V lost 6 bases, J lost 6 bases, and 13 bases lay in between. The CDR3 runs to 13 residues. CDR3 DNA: TGTGCCAGCAGCCCGGAGGTCGGGGATACGCAGTATTTT. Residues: CASSPEVGDTQYF.

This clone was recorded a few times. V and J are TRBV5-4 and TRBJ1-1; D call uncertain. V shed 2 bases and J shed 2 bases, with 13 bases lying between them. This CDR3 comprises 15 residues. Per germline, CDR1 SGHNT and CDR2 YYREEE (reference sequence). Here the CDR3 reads CASSFPGVGNTEAFF. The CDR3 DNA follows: TGTGCCAGCAGCTTCCCCGGGGTGGGAAACACTGAAGCTTTCTTT.

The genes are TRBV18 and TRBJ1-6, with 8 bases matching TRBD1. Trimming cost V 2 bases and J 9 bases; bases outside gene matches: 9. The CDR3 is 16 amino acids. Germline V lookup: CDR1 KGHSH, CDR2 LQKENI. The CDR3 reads CASSPGSDRVTSPLHF. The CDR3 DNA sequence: TGTGCCAGCTCACCAGGGTCGGACAGGGTAACTTCACCCCTCCACTTT. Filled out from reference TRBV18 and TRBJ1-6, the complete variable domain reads NAGVMQNPRHLVRRRGQEARLRCSPMKGHSHVYWYRQLPEEGLKFMVYLQKENIIDESGMPKERFSAEFPKEGPSILRIQQVVRGDSAAYFCASSPGSDRVTSPLHFGNGTRLTVT.